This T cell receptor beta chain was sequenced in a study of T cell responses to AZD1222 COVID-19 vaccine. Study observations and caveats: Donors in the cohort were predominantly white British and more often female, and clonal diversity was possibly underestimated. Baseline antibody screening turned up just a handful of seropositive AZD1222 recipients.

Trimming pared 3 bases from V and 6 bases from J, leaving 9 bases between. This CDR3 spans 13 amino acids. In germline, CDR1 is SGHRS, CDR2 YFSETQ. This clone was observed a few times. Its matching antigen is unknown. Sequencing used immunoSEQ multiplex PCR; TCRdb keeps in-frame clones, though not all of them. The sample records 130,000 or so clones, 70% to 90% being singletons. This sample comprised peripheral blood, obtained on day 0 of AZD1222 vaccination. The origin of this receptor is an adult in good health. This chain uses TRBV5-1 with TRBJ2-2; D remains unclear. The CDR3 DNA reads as TGCGCCAGCAGCTCCCTTGAGGCCGGGGAGCTGTTTTTT. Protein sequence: CASSSLEAGELFF.